This T cell receptor (beta chain) is drawn from a study of T-cell reconstitution after alpha-beta-depleted transplantation in children (TCRdb year 2016). In terms of the full investigation: Using TCR repertoire profiling, the study followed T-cell immune reconstitution in a quantitative way in children after TCRalphabeta/CD19-depleted allogeneic hematopoietic cell transplantation.

The junction shows trimming of 5 bases on V and 1 base on J, and the gene matches do not reach 2 bases of it. The CDR3 measures 15 amino acids from cysteine to phenylalanine. Only the CDR3 DNA is retained, 45 bases long and in frame from the first base. The germline V gene supplies CDR1 SGHTA and CDR2 FQGNSA. Libraries were prepared through PCR. The sequencer listed for this sample is Illumina HiSeq 2500. To normalize quantification of the TCRbeta repertoire, the TCR libraries were built with molecular barcoding that relied on unique molecular identifiers. TCRdb itself trimmed the public reads at Q25 with fastp, ran MiXCR and retained productive beta chains. Merged by CDR3 protein, the rows form single entries marked with the most common genes and DNA. The sample includes hundreds of thousands of distinct CDR3 sequences, with approximately 10% observed a single time. 5.5% to 8% of the sample lies in the top ten.

This clonotype was counted between two and nine times. Its target antigen remains unknown. The input lacks base qualities; no much larger clone sits a single base away. This sequence was found in a human donor who donated a stem cell graft to a child with acute lymphoblastic leukemia. The rearranged chain carries TRBV7-2 and TRBJ2-2; a stretch of 9 junction bases matches TRBD1. Source: PBMCs from the stem cell graft donor, taken from the stem cell graft. CDR3 reads: CASSADRGNTGELFF. The DNA sequence is given as TGTGCCAGCAGCGCGGACAGGGGGAACACCGGGGAGCTGTTTTTT.